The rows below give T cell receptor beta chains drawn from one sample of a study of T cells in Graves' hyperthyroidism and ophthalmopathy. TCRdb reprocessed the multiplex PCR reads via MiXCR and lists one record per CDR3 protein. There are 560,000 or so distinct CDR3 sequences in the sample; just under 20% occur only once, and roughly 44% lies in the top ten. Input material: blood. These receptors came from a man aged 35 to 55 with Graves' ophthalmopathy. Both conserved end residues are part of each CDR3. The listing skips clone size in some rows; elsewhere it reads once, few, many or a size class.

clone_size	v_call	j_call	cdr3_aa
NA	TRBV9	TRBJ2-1	CASSAGTTSYNEQFF
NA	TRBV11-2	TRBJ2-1	CASSSTPYSGENEQFF
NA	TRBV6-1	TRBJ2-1	CASNPSRHNEQFF
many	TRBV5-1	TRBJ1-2	CASSLTGRADGYTF
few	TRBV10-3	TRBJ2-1	CAISALSLAGGPNEQFF
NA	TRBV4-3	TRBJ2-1	CASSLAFAGSGNEQFF
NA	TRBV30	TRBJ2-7	CAWGNGQDFSYEQYF
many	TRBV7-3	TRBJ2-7	CASSPGGGYEQYF
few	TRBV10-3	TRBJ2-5	CAISESGQPGETQYF
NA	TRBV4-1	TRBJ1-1	CASSQDQGGWGTEAFF
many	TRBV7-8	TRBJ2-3	CASSLVRVRAADTQYF
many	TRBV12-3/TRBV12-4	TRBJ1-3	CASSPTFGLRTPAGNTIYF
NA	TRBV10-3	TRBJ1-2	CAISESPGQGGYGYTF
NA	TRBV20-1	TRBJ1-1	CSARETTGSTEAFF
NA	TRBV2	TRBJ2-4	CASSPTGGKNIQYF
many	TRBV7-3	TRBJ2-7	CASSVDGLSYEQYF
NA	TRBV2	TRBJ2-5	CASSDLPSGETQYF
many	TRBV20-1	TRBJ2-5	CSARVGSGTQYF
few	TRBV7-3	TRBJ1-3	CASSLSGMGSGNTIYF
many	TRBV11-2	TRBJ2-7	CASSLGEGVGYEQYF
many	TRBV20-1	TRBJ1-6	CSAFTGTAYNSPLHF
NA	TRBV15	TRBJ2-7	CATSETLTPTYEQYF
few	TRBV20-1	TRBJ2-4	CSAMDTGAKNIQYF
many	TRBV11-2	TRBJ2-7	CASSLGRIYEQYF
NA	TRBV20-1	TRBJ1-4	CSAMGQGADEKLFF
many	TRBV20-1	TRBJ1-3	CSAPGTGEGNTIYF
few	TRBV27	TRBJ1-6	CASKPGSSYNSPLHF
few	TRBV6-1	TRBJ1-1	CASGPEAFF
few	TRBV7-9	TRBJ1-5	CASSFSGSGQPQHF
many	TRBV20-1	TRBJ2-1	CSASTSYNEQFF
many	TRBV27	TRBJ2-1	CASTLAGEGTIHEQFF
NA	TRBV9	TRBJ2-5	CASSVSGLAPERLETQYF
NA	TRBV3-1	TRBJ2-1	CASSTWGGDEQFF
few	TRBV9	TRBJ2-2	CASSVVSRGTGELFF
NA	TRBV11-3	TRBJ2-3	CASSYNGADTQYF
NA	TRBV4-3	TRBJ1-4	CASSQAGTRNRGEKLFF
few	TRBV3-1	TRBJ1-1	CASSQVRGNTEAFF
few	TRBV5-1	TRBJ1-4	CASSSRGPNEKLFF
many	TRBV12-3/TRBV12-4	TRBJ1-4	CASRRGHTGEKLFF
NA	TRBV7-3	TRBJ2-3	CASSLRERGGADTQYF
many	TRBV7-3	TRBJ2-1	CASSPRPGTGVEQFF